The 20 T cell receptor beta chains below come from one sample, sequenced in a study of blood T cells in healthy people across ages. Primers used in a second PCR of roughly 7 to 12 cycles were a sample-barcoded 5' primer and a J-beta primer mix. TCRdb re-analysed the 5' RACE reads in MiXCR, keeping a single row per CDR3 protein. The sample lists fewer than 2,000,000 distinct CDR3 sequences, roughly 32% seen once, with about 11% in the top ten. Sequencing used blood. These receptors all stem from a young woman in good health.

The chain uses TRBV20-1 and TRBJ1-1; D is possibly TRBD1 (5 bases). V was pared by 6 bases and J by 9 bases, with 23 bases between. CDR1 and CDR2 (germline): DFQATT, SNEGSKA (reference sequence). This CDR3 has 14 residues. As DNA, the CDR3 is TGCAGTGCCAGATATGAGGGGATCTACGGGAAAGCTTTCTTT. Its protein product is CSARYEGIYGKAFF.

The chain couples TRBV10-3 to TRBJ1-6; the D is unclear. Germline CDR1 reads ENHRY; CDR2 reads SYGVKD. V dropped 6 bases and J dropped 7 bases, with 13 bases sitting between them. The CDR3 has 14 amino acids. The CDR3 spells CAIRPGLKNSPLHF. The CDR3 region has the DNA TGTGCCATCAGGCCAGGACTCAAAAATTCACCCCTCCACTTT.

Ten or more counts support this clonotype. This chain joins TRBV6-4 and TRBJ2-3, with 8 bases identical to TRBD1. The V gene end was trimmed by 3 bases and the J gene end by 1 base; junction bases not matched to a gene: 3. CDR1 and CDR2 (germline): MRHNA, SNTAGT. The CDR3 spans 15 residues. The CDR3 DNA reads as TGTGCCAGCAGTGAAAGACAGGGGCGCACAGATACGCAGTATTTT. Encoded protein: CASSERQGRTDTQYF.

The CDR3 reads CASSPEPGVRSATEAFF. The CDR3 bases are TGTGCCAGCAGCCCCGAGCCCGGTGTCAGGTCTGCAACTGAAGCTTTCTTT. The V and J genes are TRBV7-9 and TRBJ1-1; the D is unclear. Germline lookup yields CDR1 SEHNR and CDR2 FQNEAQ (reference sequence). The CDR3 spans 17 residues. V was cut by 5 bases and J by 5 bases, with 24 bases left in between. The variable domain in full, completed from reference TRBV7-9 and TRBJ1-1, reads DTGVSQNPRHKITKRGQNVTFRCDPISEHNRLYWYRQTLGQGPEFLTYFQNEAQLEKSRLLSDRFSAERPKGSFSTLEIQRTEQGDSAMYLCASSPEPGVRSATEAFFGQGTRLTVV.

The genes are TRBV6-1 and TRBJ2-1; possibly TRBD1 or TRBD2 for D (5 bases each). The CDR3 spans 18 residues. Trimming stripped 2 bases from V and 5 bases from J, with 22 bases between. CDR1 and CDR2 (germline): MNHNS, SASEGT. The CDR3 spells CASSESRSGRRFDNEQFF. CDR3 sequence (DNA): TGTGCCAGCAGTGAATCCCGATCGGGGCGGCGATTTGACAATGAGCAGTTCTTC.

The chain combines TRBV12-3 or TRBV12-4 with TRBJ2-3; 7 nucleotides agree with TRBD2. The V segment lost 4 bases and the J segment 6 bases; nucleotides outside the gene matches: 10. There are 15 residues in the CDR3. The CDR3, as DNA: TGTGCCAGCAGTTCCGGGACTACCCTCTATGATACGCAGTATTTT. This gives the protein CASSSGTTLYDTQYF.

This clonotype was detected only a few times. This chain connects TRBV29-1 to TRBJ1-1, with D perhaps TRBD1 (5 bases). The germline V and J ends were trimmed by 3 bases and 6 bases, with 11 bases remaining between them. This CDR3 spans 12 amino acids. CDR1 and CDR2 from the germline V gene are SQVTM and ANQGSEA. CDR3 sequence: CSVDRDASEAFF. CDR3 bases: TGCAGCGTTGACCGGGACGCCTCTGAAGCTTTCTTT.

V and J are TRBV11-2 and TRBJ2-2; D perhaps matches TRBD1 (6 bases). This CDR3 contains 16 residues. Germline CDR1 is SGHAT and CDR2 is FQNNGV. The V and J ends lost 5 bases and 0 bases respectively, with 13 bases between them. The CDR3 DNA reads as TGTGCCAGCAGCCGACAGACAGGAGCGAACACCGGGGAGCTGTTTTTT. Its protein is CASSRQTGANTGELFF.

The rearrangement joins TRBV29-1 to TRBJ2-1; 9 nucleotides align to TRBD2. Looked up from germline, CDR1 is SQVTM and CDR2 is ANQGSEA. V dropped 5 bases and J dropped 12; count of bases not matched to a gene: 5. The CDR3 is made up of 11 amino acids. CDR3 amino acids: CSVPVSGGQFF. Here the CDR3 DNA reads TGCAGCGTTCCCGTTAGCGGGGGGCAGTTCTTC.

This sequence joins TRBV10-1 and TRBJ2-1; TRBD2 matches at 10 bases. The trim removed 4 bases at V and 6 bases at J, leaving 6 bases unmatched. The germline CDR1 and CDR2 sequences are WNHNN and SYGVQD (reference sequence). CDR3 length equals 15 residues. Written as DNA, the CDR3 is TGCGCCAGCAGTGCGCTAGCGGGAGAGGCCAATGAGCAGTTCTTC. It codes for CASSALAGEANEQFF.

This clonotype was recorded a few times. The rearrangement uses TRBV9 and TRBJ1-4; D gene unclear. This CDR3 comprises 15 residues. V lost 3 bases to trimming and J lost 5 bases, with 14 bases between them. Per germline, CDR1 SGDLS and CDR2 YYNGEE. CDR3 sequence (DNA): TGTGCCAGCAGCGCCGGCCATGGCGGGAATGAAAAACTGTTTTTT. The encoded protein is CASSAGHGGNEKLFF.

The chain joins TRBV4-2 to TRBJ1-5; tentative D call: TRBD1 (5 bases). The V gene lost 2 bases and the J gene lost 2 bases, with 19 bases spanning the gap. CDR1 is LGHNA, CDR2 YNFKEQ, per germline. CDR3 length: 18 residues. The DNA of the CDR3 is TGTGCCAGCAGCCAAAGTACCGGCTCAGGGAGGGGCAATCAGCCCCAGCATTTT. It codes for CASSQSTGSGRGNQPQHF.

For this clonotype: With a much larger clone just one base away, this may be a read error. The rearrangement joins TRBV7-2 to TRBJ2-1, with 9 bases lining up with TRBD2. This CDR3 spans 16 amino acids. Germline-derived CDR1 and CDR2 are SGHTA and FQGNSA. CDR3: CASSSTGLAGRNERFF. CDR3 coding DNA: TGTGCCAGCAGCTCAACGGGGCTAGCGGGACGCAATGAGCGGTTCTTC.

The V and J genes are TRBV29-1 and TRBJ1-5; 7 nucleotides line up with TRBD1. The ends lost 0 bases at V and 0 bases at J; junction bases unmatched: 17. Germline loops: CDR1 SQVTM, CDR2 ANQGSEA. This CDR3 is 20 amino acids long. CDR3 sequence: CSVEDLALGTESYSNQPQHF. The CDR3, as DNA: TGCAGCGTTGAAGATCTTGCCTTGGGGACAGAGAGCTATAGCAATCAGCCCCAGCATTTT. Complete variable domain (other parts from reference TRBV29-1 and TRBJ1-5): SAVISQKPSRDICQRGTSLTIQCQVDSQVTMMFWYRQQPGQSLTLIATANQGSEATYESGFVIDKFPISRPNLTFSTLTVSNMSPEDSSIYLCSVEDLALGTESYSNQPQHFGDGTRLSIL.

This clonotype has only a few counts. V and J are TRBV6-5 and TRBJ1-2; D is uncertain. This CDR3 contains 15 residues. Germline assignment: CDR1 MNHEY and CDR2 SVGAGI. The V end was cut by 6 bases, the J end by 4 bases, with 18 bases between. The CDR3 is CASSRWASPPYGYTF. CDR3 bases: TGTGCCAGCAGCAGATGGGCCTCGCCCCCCTATGGCTACACCTTC.

The chain joins TRBV2 to TRBJ1-5; D is undetermined. This CDR3 has 19 residues. From germline, CDR1 is SNHLY and CDR2 FYNNEI. V lost 1 base and J 2 bases, leaving 21 bases between the germline ends. The CDR3 DNA sequence: TGTGCCAGCAGTGAAGGAGGTGGAGGGTCGTCTTTCGGCAATCAGCCCCAGCATTTT. Translating gives CASSEGGGGSSFGNQPQHF.

This clonotype was counted ten times or more. This rearrangement joins TRBV7-9 to TRBJ1-2; TRBD1 might be the D (5 bases). Germline CDR1 SEHNR, CDR2 FQNEAQ (reference sequence). This CDR3 has 13 amino acids. Trimming shortened V by 5 bases and J by 2 bases, and 9 bases separated the two germline ends. CDR3: CASSRGDNYGYTF. The CDR3 coding sequence is TGTGCCAGCAGCCGCGGGGACAACTATGGCTACACCTTC.

The chain recombines TRBV7-2 with TRBJ1-2, with a weak D call TRBD1 (6 bases). Germline assignment: CDR1 SGHTA and CDR2 FQGNSA. The CDR3 is made up of 15 amino acids. The germline V and J ends were trimmed by 5 bases and 2 bases, with 15 bases remaining between them. The CDR3 here is CASSPGRTVNYGYTF. The DNA of the CDR3 is TGTGCCAGCAGCCCTGGACGGACAGTCAACTATGGCTACACCTTC.

The rearrangement links TRBV6-4 to TRBJ1-2; D not resolved. Per the germline V gene, CDR1 is MRHNA and CDR2 is SNTAGT. The CDR3 totals 15 residues. V was clipped by 5 bases and J by 2 bases, with 15 bases between them. The CDR3 bases are TGTGCCAGCAGTACCGGACCGGACCGAAACTATGGCTACACCTTC. It yields the protein CASSTGPDRNYGYTF.

The CDR3: CSVTPGTLNTEAFF. CDR3 DNA: TGCAGCGTTACCCCCGGGACATTGAACACTGAAGCTTTCTTT. This chain joins TRBV29-1 and TRBJ1-1; TRBD1 might be the D (6 bases). Between the trimmed V and J ends, which lost 5 bases and 0 bases, there was a span of 13 bases. Germline loops: CDR1 SQVTM, CDR2 ANQGSEA. There are 14 residues in the CDR3.